Each of the 9 T cell receptor beta chains below was sequenced from the same sample in a study of prognosis after radiotherapy for stage I lung cancer. Genomic DNA provided the template from which TCR beta CDR3 was amplified by two-round multiplex PCR. Each TRBV and TRBJ gene had its own primer in the first PCR round. TCRdb called the multiplex PCR reads again in MiXCR, with one record for every CDR3 protein. The sample records 45,000 to 70,000 distinct CDR3 sequences, 26% being singletons. The sequences come from PBMCs, collected before or after stereotactic body radiation therapy (not recorded which). The receptors stem from a donor aged 50 or older with non-small cell lung cancer.

This clonotype showed up many times. The chain couples TRBV6-9 to TRBJ1-2; 8 bases align to TRBD1. Germline V gives CDR1 MNHGY, CDR2 SVAAGI. The junction had 8 bases not matched to a gene; V was cut back by 3 bases and J by 2 bases. The CDR3 runs 16 residues. In nucleotides, the CDR3 is TGTGCCAGCAGTTACCTTCAGGGGGCAGGGAACTATGGCTACACCTTC. It codes for CASSYLQGAGNYGYTF.

This clonotype came up many times. V and J are TRBV7-2 and TRBJ2-2; D is unresolved. Germline V gene sequence: CDR1 SGHTA, CDR2 FQGNSA. The CDR3 runs 17 residues. V was trimmed by 1 base and J by 0 bases, leaving 12 bases between them. For the CDR3, the DNA is TGTGCCAGCAGCTTAGGTGTTGACGGTGCGAACACCGGGGAGCTGTTTTTT. It encodes CASSLGVDGANTGELFF. The whole variable domain, filled in from reference TRBV7-2 and TRBJ2-2, reads GAGVSQSPSNKVTEKGKDVELRCDPISGHTALYWYRQSLGQGLEFLIYFQGNSAPDKSGLPSDRFSAERTGGSVSTLTIQRTQQEDSAVYLCASSLGVDGANTGELFFGEGSRLTVL.

Many counts were recorded for this clonotype. The rearrangement uses TRBV6-1 and TRBJ2-2; TRBD2 matches at 11 bases. This CDR3 is 17 amino acids long. The germline gives CDR1 MNHNS, CDR2 SASEGT. V trimming: 2 bases; J trimming: 6 bases; junction bases outside the gene matches: 8. This CDR3 reads CASSERGYSGGAGELFF. CDR3 sequence (DNA): TGTGCCAGCAGTGAAAGGGGATATAGCGGGGGGGCCGGGGAGCTGTTTTTT.

There are many counts of this clonotype. This chain joins TRBV6-1 and TRBJ1-1, with D uncertain. The CDR3 is made up of 13 amino acids. Germline V CDR1 and CDR2: MNHNS, SASEGT. The V end lost 3 bases, the J end lost 3 bases, and 8 bases lay between the germline ends. The CDR3 loop reads CASSDLPDTEAFF. In nucleotides, the CDR3 is TGTGCCAGCAGTGATCTACCAGACACTGAAGCTTTCTTT.

The chain employs TRBV5-1 and TRBJ2-7; D is ambiguous. Trimming left V 0 bases short and J 3 bases short, with 16 bases between. The CDR3 totals 16 residues. The germline CDR1 and CDR2 sequences are SGHRS and YFSETQ. DNA for the CDR3: TGCGCCAGCAGCTTGGGCCTGGACGCGCGTTTCTACGAGCAGTACTTC. It codes for CASSLGLDARFYEQYF.

The chain uses TRBV28 and TRBJ2-3; D is possibly TRBD1 (6 bases). The CDR3 length is 13 residues. V dropped 6 bases and J dropped 5 bases, with 12 bases sitting between them. Germline CDR1 is MDHEN and CDR2 is SYDVKM. The DNA for the CDR3 is TGTGCCAGCAGATCACAGGGAGAAGATACGCAGTATTTT. Protein: CASRSQGEDTQYF.

This clonotype has at least ten counts. CDR3 loop: CASSYGDRGDPNEQFF. The CDR3, as DNA: TGTGCCAGCAGTTACGGAGACAGGGGGGACCCCAATGAGCAGTTCTTC. This chain joins TRBV6-5 and TRBJ2-1, with 9 bases identical to TRBD1. Germline V gene sequence: CDR1 MNHEY, CDR2 SVGAGI. After removal of 2 bases from V and 6 bases from J, the junction contained 8 bases not matched to a gene. This CDR3 contains 16 residues.

This clonotype came up many times. The chain carries TRBV19 and TRBJ1-3; D possibly corresponds to TRBD1 (6 bases). This CDR3 region has 15 residues. V was clipped by 5 bases and J by 0 bases, with 11 bases between them. CDR1 is LNHDA and CDR2 is SQIVND in the germline V gene (reference sequence). Here the CDR3 DNA reads TGTGCCAGTAGTCCAGACAGGAGCTCTGGAAACACCATATATTTT. This encodes CASSPDRSSGNTIYF. Using reference TRBV19 and TRBJ1-3 for the parts outside the CDR3, the full variable domain is DGGITQSPKYLFRKEGQNVTLSCEQNLNHDAMYWYRQDPGQGLRLIYYSQIVNDFQKGDIAEGYSVSREKKESFPLTVTSAQKNPTAFYLCASSPDRSSGNTIYFGEGSWLTVV.

Remarks on this clonotype: The likely explanation is a read error, given a far larger clone one base away. The chain has TRBV6-4 and TRBJ2-3; 8 nucleotides agree with TRBD2. CDR3 length: 14 residues. V was clipped by 7 bases and J by 1 base; unmatched bases: 4. From germline, CDR1 is MRHNA and CDR2 SNTAGT. The CDR3 spells CASKGTRRTDTQYF. As DNA, the CDR3 is TGTGCCAGCAAGGGGACTAGACGCACAGATACGCAGTATTTT.